Listed below are T cell receptor beta chains from one sample, sequenced in a study of blood T cell repertoires in COVID-19. Generated by immunoSEQ multiplex PCR, the TCRdb table keeps only in-frame clones and is missing some. The sample includes 150,000 to 160,000 clones, 80% of them seen just once. The sequenced material came from peripheral blood. These receptors were taken from a man in his sixties with acute or convalescent COVID-19. The CDR3 runs from the conserved cysteine through the conserved F or W. Each record gives: J gene, D gene, clone size, V gene, CDR3 protein, CDR3 DNA. The D gene is left open where the match is weak. Expanded clones get a size class; other rows say once, few or many, or leave the size out.

TRBJ1-5 | . | . | TRBV2 | CASSEHRSYSNQPQHF | TGTGCCAGCAGTGAACACAGGTCTTATAGCAATCAGCCCCAGCATTTT
TRBJ1-5 | TRBD1 | . | TRBV19 | CASKPRGQGAWNQPQHF | TGTGCCAGTAAGCCCCGAGGGCAGGGGGCTTGGAATCAGCCCCAGCATTTT
TRBJ2-7 | . | . | TRBV29-1 | CSVEAGSYEQYF | TGCAGCGTTGAAGCAGGTAGCTACGAGCAGTACTTC
TRBJ2-7 | . | . | TRBV29-1 | CSARQGGHEQYF | TGCAGCGCCCGACAGGGAGGACACGAGCAGTACTTC
TRBJ2-2 | TRBD2 | few | TRBV9 | CASKQLLLLADLTGELFF | TGTGCCAGCAAACAGCTTCTCCTGCTAGCGGACCTCACCGGGGAGCTGTTTTTT
TRBJ1-6 | . | few | TRBV7-2 | CASSLVSGRNSPLHF | TGTGCCAGCAGCTTAGTATCGGGGAGGAATTCACCCCTCCACTTT
TRBJ1-6 | TRBD1 | once | TRBV5-1 | CASSLAGGQVLHF | TGCGCCAGCAGCTTGGCCGGGGGACAGGTCCTCCACTTT
TRBJ1-4 | TRBD1 | . | TRBV19 | CASSPGTGREKLFF | TGTGCCAGTAGTCCCGGGACAGGGCGTGAAAAACTGTTTTTT
TRBJ1-2 | . | few | TRBV7-2 | CASSLSGEYYDYGYTF | TGTGCCAGCAGCTTATCCGGGGAGTATTACGACTATGGCTACACCTTC
TRBJ2-7 | TRBD2 | . | TRBV3-1/TRBV3-2 | CASSQGSGSSYEQYF | TGTGCCAGCAGCCAAGGAAGCGGGAGCTCCTACGAGCAGTACTTC
TRBJ2-3 | . | . | TRBV18 | CASSRPGLPSSDTQYF | TGTGCCAGCTCACGGCCGGGACTTCCTTCGTCCGATACGCAGTATTTT
TRBJ2-3 | . | . | TRBV29-1 | CSAPLVSTDTQYF | TGCAGCGCGCCCTTAGTGAGCACAGATACGCAGTATTTT
TRBJ1-5 | . | . | TRBV15 | CATSPGGAQPQHF | TGTGCCACCAGCCCGGGGGGCGCTCAGCCCCAGCATTTT
TRBJ2-5 | . | . | TRBV6-2/TRBV6-3 | CASSYSYYQETQYF | TGTGCCAGCAGTTACTCGTATTACCAAGAGACCCAGTACTTC
TRBJ1-2 | . | few | TRBV9 | CASTPSGLYGYTF | TGTGCCAGCACTCCATCGGGGTTATATGGCTACACCTTC
TRBJ1-2 | . | . | TRBV18 | CASSPVGEGGDYGYTF | TGTGCCAGCTCACCGGTGGGAGAAGGTGGCGATTATGGCTACACCTTC
TRBJ2-2 | TRBD2 | . | TRBV2 | CASTGLAYTGELFF | TGTGCCAGCACGGGACTAGCGTACACCGGGGAGCTGTTTTTT
TRBJ2-5 | TRBD2 | . | TRBV25-1 | CASTPGLAGVETQYF | TGTGCCAGCACGCCGGGACTAGCGGGAGTGGAGACCCAGTACTTC
TRBJ1-4 | . | . | TRBV9 | CASSPGRKPSTNEKLFF | TGTGCCAGCAGCCCCGGGAGGAAGCCTTCAACTAATGAAAAACTGTTTTTT
TRBJ1-5 | . | . | TRBV6-2/TRBV6-3 | CASSYRHSNQPQHF | TGTGCCAGCAGTTACCGACACTCCAATCAGCCCCAGCATTTT
TRBJ1-3 | . | . | TRBV7-2 | CASSLQGGGNTIYF | TGTGCCAGCAGCTTACAGGGAGGCGGAAACACCATATATTTT
TRBJ1-3 | . | . | TRBV5-6 | CASSLAGNTIYF | TGTGCCAGCAGCTTAGCGGGAAACACCATATATTTT
TRBJ2-1 | . | . | TRBV2 | CASSAAGSGDEQFF | TGTGCCAGCAGTGCTGCGGGGAGTGGGGATGAGCAGTTCTTC
TRBJ2-6 | TRBD1 | . | TRBV11-2 | CASSWGQGGSGANVLTF | TGTGCCAGCAGCTGGGGACAGGGTGGTTCTGGGGCCAACGTCCTGACTTTC
TRBJ1-6 | TRBD1 | few | TRBV2 | CASRTGSYNSPLHF | TGTGCCAGCCGGACAGGCTCCTATAATTCACCCCTCCACTTT
TRBJ2-2 | . | . | TRBV19 | CASSLSLSNTGELFF | TGTGCCAGTAGTCTGAGCCTTTCAAACACCGGGGAGCTGTTTTTT
TRBJ1-1 | . | . | TRBV3-1/TRBV3-2 | CASSQESRGNTEAFF | TGTGCCAGCAGCCAAGAGTCTAGGGGGAACACTGAAGCTTTCTTT
TRBJ2-1 | TRBD2 | . | TRBV4-2 | CASSQGETGLAGYNEQFF | TGTGCCAGCAGCCAAGGGGAAACCGGACTAGCGGGCTACAATGAGCAGTTCTTC
TRBJ1-4 | . | . | TRBV30 | CACPRQGHNEKLFF | TGTGCCTGCCCCCGTCAGGGACATAATGAAAAACTGTTTTTT
TRBJ2-7 | TRBD1 | few | TRBV3-1/TRBV3-2 | CASSQEIGTGDPYEQYF | TGTGCCAGCAGCCAAGAGATCGGAACAGGGGATCCCTACGAGCAGTACTTC
TRBJ2-7 | TRBD1 | . | TRBV6-2/TRBV6-3 | CASGSGQGLRQYF | TGTGCCAGCGGTTCGGGACAGGGACTCCGGCAGTACTTC
TRBJ1-6 | TRBD1 | once | TRBV20-1 | CSASGTADNSPLHF | TGCAGTGCTAGTGGGACAGCCGATAATTCACCCCTCCACTTT
TRBJ2-1 | TRBD2 | . | TRBV7-2 | CASSPTGLAGGLVF | TGTGCCAGCAGCCCTACCGGACTAGCCGGAGGGTTGGTCTTC
TRBJ1-5 | . | . | TRBV30 | CAWSPGERQPQHF | TGTGCCTGGAGTCCCGGGGAGAGGCAGCCCCAGCATTTT
TRBJ1-1 | TRBD1 | . | TRBV28 | CASTSGQGNTEAFF | TGTGCCAGCACCTCGGGACAGGGGAACACTGAAGCTTTCTTT
TRBJ2-7 | . | . | TRBV18 | CASSSDLMGGEQYF | TGTGCCAGCTCATCTGACCTTATGGGGGGCGAGCAGTACTTC
TRBJ1-5 | TRBD1 | . | TRBV5-1 | CASSPGTGVDQPQHF | TGCGCCAGCAGCCCCGGGACAGGGGTTGATCAGCCCCAGCATTTT
TRBJ1-6 | . | . | TRBV7-2 | CASRDIESSYNSPLHF | TGTGCCAGCAGGGACATTGAGAGCTCCTATAATTCACCCCTCCACTTT
TRBJ2-7 | . | . | TRBV11-2 | CASSLETQSSYEQYF | TGTGCCAGCAGCTTAGAAACTCAAAGCTCCTACGAGCAGTACTTC
TRBJ1-6 | TRBD1 | . | TRBV25-1 | CASSDKTGRNSPLHF | TGTGCCAGCAGTGATAAGACAGGGCGGAATTCACCCCTCCACTTT
TRBJ1-3 | TRBD1 | . | TRBV14 | CASSATGIGNTIYF | TGTGCCAGCAGCGCGACAGGGATTGGAAACACCATATATTTT
TRBJ1-1 | . | . | TRBV5-1 | CASSLLRGRVTEAFF | TGCGCCAGCAGCTTGCTTAGAGGGAGGGTCACTGAAGCTTTCTTT
TRBJ2-1 | TRBD2 | once | TRBV12-5 | CASGSGTHGGDEQFF | TGTGCTAGTGGATCCGGGACACACGGGGGGGATGAGCAGTTCTTC
TRBJ2-7 | TRBD2 | . | TRBV12-3/TRBV12-4 | CASRGRDYEQYF | TGTGCCAGCAGAGGGAGGGACTACGAGCAGTACTTC
TRBJ1-5 | . | . | TRBV3-1/TRBV3-2 | CASSQAPTGDQPQHF | TGTGCCAGCAGCCAAGCCCCGACAGGAGATCAGCCCCAGCATTTT
TRBJ2-5 | . | . | TRBV5-4 | CAGSPNPGQETQYF | TGTGCCGGCAGCCCAAATCCGGGGCAAGAGACCCAGTACTTC
TRBJ2-1 | TRBD1 | . | TRBV11-2 | CASSLRGQLVNGQFF | TGTGCCAGCAGCCTTCGGGGACAGCTGGTGAATGGGCAGTTCTTC
TRBJ1-1 | . | . | TRBV6-5 | CASLKSWSSEAFF | TGTGCCAGCTTGAAAAGCTGGTCCTCAGAAGCTTTCTTT
TRBJ2-1 | TRBD2 | few | TRBV28 | CASTSVDSGSYNEQFF | TGTGCCAGCACCTCCGTCGATAGCGGGAGCTACAATGAGCAGTTCTTC
TRBJ2-2 | . | . | TRBV6-4 | CASIGQFAPGQLFF | TGTGCCAGCATTGGACAGTTCGCCCCGGGACAGCTGTTTTTT
TRBJ2-7 | TRBD1 | few | TRBV2 | CASSGTGNYEQYF | TGTGCCAGCAGCGGGACAGGGAACTACGAGCAGTACTTC
TRBJ2-5 | . | . | TRBV7-6 | CASSLVFRSGEQYF | TGTGCCAGCAGCCTAGTCTTTCGGTCCGGGGAGCAGTACTTC
TRBJ2-1 | TRBD1 | . | TRBV18 | CASSPYTGTVYNEQFF | TGTGCCAGCTCACCTTACACCGGGACAGTTTACAATGAGCAGTTCTTC
TRBJ2-1 | TRBD2 | . | TRBV7-3 | CASSRLAVSSYNEQFF | TGTGCCAGCAGCCGGCTAGCGGTTAGCTCCTACAATGAGCAGTTCTTC
TRBJ1-2 | . | few | TRBV14 | CASSDTTGWIYGYTF | TGTGCCAGCAGCGACACAACAGGGTGGATCTATGGCTACACCTTC
TRBJ1-2 | . | . | TRBV2 | CASGDIANYGYTF | TGTGCCAGCGGGGACATCGCTAACTATGGCTACACCTTC
TRBJ1-5 | TRBD1 | . | TRBV25-1 | CASSASGGDQPQHF | TGTGCCAGCAGTGCTTCAGGGGGCGATCAGCCCCAGCATTTT
TRBJ2-6 | . | . | TRBV15 | CATSRDKDARINSGANVLTF | TGTGCCACCAGCAGAGATAAAGACGCCAGGATTAACTCTGGGGCCAACGTCCTGACTTTC
TRBJ2-7 | TRBD1 | . | TRBV20-1 | CSASARGRLAEQYF | TGCAGTGCTAGTGCCAGGGGGCGGCTAGCCGAGCAGTACTTC
TRBJ2-1 | . | . | TRBV5-8 | CASSRPNRANEQFF | TGTGCCAGCAGCCGACCTAACAGGGCAAATGAGCAGTTCTTC